The 8 T cell receptor beta chains reported below all come from one sample, sequenced in a study of blood T cell repertoires in COVID-19. Repertoires were generated with immunoSEQ multiplex PCR, while TCRdb's copy carries only in-frame clones and drops some. This sample has 100,000 to 150,000 clones; 88% occur once, and the top ten carry approximately 1.4%. Sequenced input: peripheral blood. The receptors derive from a human donor in a cohort sampled during active COVID-19.

CDR3 protein: CASSSAVGRGDTQYF. The CDR3, as DNA: TGCGCCAGCAGCTCGGCCGTCGGGAGGGGAGATACGCAGTATTTT. This chain joins TRBV5-1 and TRBJ2-3; 8 bases are a match to TRBD2. V trimming: 3 bases; J trimming: 5 bases; junction bases outside the gene matches: 8. The germline V gene has CDR1 SGHRS and CDR2 YFSETQ. The CDR3 covers 15 residues.

In the case of this clone: The junction differs from germline at one of its ends, possibly a read error. The chain recombines TRBV7-7 with TRBJ2-5; 10 bases agree with TRBD2. Germline V CDR1 and CDR2: SSHAT, FNYEAQ (reference sequence). The CDR3 covers 16 residues. CDR3 nucleotides: TGTGCTAGCAGCTTAACCGGGACTAGCGTCACCGACACCCAGTACTTC. Amino acid sequence: CASSLTGTSVTDTQYF.

This rearrangement joins TRBV5-5 to TRBJ1-6; TRBD1 agrees at 8 bases. The CDR3 runs to 15 residues. V lost 2 bases to trimming and J lost 6 bases; unmatched junction nucleotides: 4. Looked up from germline, CDR1 is SGHKS and CDR2 is YYEKEE (reference sequence). CDR3 DNA sequence: TGTGCCAGCAGCTTTGACAGGGGCTTTAATTCACCCCTCCACTTT. Translated: CASSFDRGFNSPLHF.

V gene TRBV5-4 combines with J gene TRBJ2-5, with D possibly TRBD1 on 6 matching bases. Germline V gene data show CDR1 as SGHNT and CDR2 as YYREEE (reference sequence). CDR3 length equals 13 residues. Trimming left V 5 bases short and J 2 bases short, with 10 bases between. CDR3 residues: CASRPTGQETQYF. As DNA, the CDR3 is TGTGCCAGCAGACCGACAGGACAAGAGACCCAGTACTTC.

The chain links TRBV2 to TRBJ2-7; 8 bases fit TRBD2. The CDR3 totals 13 residues. Germline-derived CDR1 and CDR2 are SNHLY and FYNNEI. Losses at the gene ends were 8 bases for V and 7 bases for J; bases not matched to a gene: 10. CDR3 nucleotide sequence: TGTGCCAGCCGACTAGCGCCTGAACTTGAGCAGTACTTC. It codes for CASRLAPELEQYF.

The chain links TRBV3-1 (or the pseudogene TRBV3-2) to TRBJ2-1, with 15 positions matching TRBD2. V was clipped by 2 bases and J by 8 bases; unmatched bases: 4. The CDR3 loop spans 16 amino acids. Germline assignment: CDR1 LGHDT and CDR2 YNNKEL (reference sequence). CDR3 region: CASSQRGLAGGYEQFF. DNA of the CDR3: TGTGCCAGCAGCCAACGGGGACTAGCGGGGGGCTATGAGCAGTTCTTC.

The chain combines TRBV29-1 with TRBJ2-3; 9 positions match TRBD1. CDR3 size: 13 residues. Unmatched junction bases numbered 1, after V lost 6 bases and J lost 0 bases. In germline, CDR1 is SQVTM, CDR2 ANQGSEA. CDR3 DNA sequence: TGCAGCGTGGGACAGGGTAGCACAGATACGCAGTATTTT. Translating it yields CSVGQGSTDTQYF.

The V call is TRBV28, the J call TRBJ1-6; 7 nucleotides line up with TRBD1. J was trimmed by 8 bases and V by 7 bases; bases with no gene match: 8. The length of the CDR3 is 14 residues. The V gene's germline CDR1 is MDHEN and CDR2 SYDVKM. CDR3 coding DNA: TGTGCCAGCACCGCGTCGGGACAGTATTCACCCCTCCACTTT. Protein product: CASTASGQYSPLHF. The whole variable domain, filled in from reference TRBV28 and TRBJ1-6, reads DVKVTQSSRYLVKRTGEKVFLECVQDMDHENMFWYRQDPGLGLRLIYFSYDVKMKEKGDIPEGYSVSREKKERFSLILESASTNQTSMYLCASTASGQYSPLHFGNGTRLTVT.